The present entry profiles one T cell receptor (beta chain) with its context. Its antigen is still unknown. The data were obtained in a study of T cell responses to AZD1222 COVID-19 vaccine. Study-level points and caveats: Reports say nearly half of spike-specific TCRs go after unmutated variant regions. Breadth and depth of Spike-specific TCRs rose after two AZD1222 doses. Distributed over spike, vaccine-associated CD4 TCRs predominated at 160-218 and 743-854.

Profiling relied on immunoSEQ multiplex PCR, and the TCRdb table lists in-frame clones only, not all of them. The table shows tens of thousands of clones, with about 90% occurring only once. The CDR3 length is 16 residues. Germline CDR1 and CDR2: LNHDA and SQIVND (reference sequence). V lost 3 bases to trimming and J lost 7 bases; unmatched junction nucleotides: 10. This clonotype was sampled from an adult in good health. This chain links TRBV19 with TRBJ2-1, with 9 bases that match TRBD2. The source was peripheral blood, collected on day 0 of AZD1222 vaccination. CDR3 sequence reads: CASSIRASGVRNEQFF. CDR3 sequence (DNA): TGTGCCAGTAGTATTCGGGCTAGCGGGGTCAGGAATGAGCAGTTCTTC.